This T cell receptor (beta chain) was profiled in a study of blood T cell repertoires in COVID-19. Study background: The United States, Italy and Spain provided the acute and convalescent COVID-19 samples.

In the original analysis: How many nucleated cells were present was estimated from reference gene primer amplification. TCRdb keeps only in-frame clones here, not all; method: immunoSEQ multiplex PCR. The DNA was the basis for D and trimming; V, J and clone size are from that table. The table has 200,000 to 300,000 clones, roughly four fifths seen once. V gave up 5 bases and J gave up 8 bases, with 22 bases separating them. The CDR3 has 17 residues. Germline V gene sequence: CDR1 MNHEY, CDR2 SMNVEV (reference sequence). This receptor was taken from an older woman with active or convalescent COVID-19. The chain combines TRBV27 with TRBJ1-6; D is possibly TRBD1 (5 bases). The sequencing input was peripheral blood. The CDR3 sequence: CASSRDSAGRGHSPLHF. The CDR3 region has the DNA TGTGCCAGCAGTCGCGACTCTGCGGGGCGCGGGCATTCACCCCTCCACTTT.